These 2 T cell receptor beta chains were all obtained from the same sample, sequenced in a study of shared clonotypes between healthy human individuals. Naive CD8 populations comprised CD45RO-negative cells positively selected for CCR7, excluding terminally differentiated effector memory CD45RA+ cells. Profiling relied on immunoSEQ multiplex PCR, and the TCRdb table lists in-frame clones only, not all of them. The sample lists about 1.9 million clones, 80% to 95% occurring once. Sequenced: naive CD8+ T cells from PBMCs. Receptors originate from a man between 18 and 29 years old in good health. Some clones in this sample may be carry-over from other donors' samples.

The CDR3 coding sequence is TGTGCCAGCTCACCCCAGGACAGGGGACACGGCGAGCAGTACTTC. It yields the protein CASSPQDRGHGEQYF. The V gene is TRBV18, the J gene TRBJ2-7; 9 nucleotides match TRBD1. V dropped 3 bases and J dropped 6; count of bases not matched to a gene: 9. CDR3 length: 15 amino acids. CDR1 is KGHSH, CDR2 LQKENI, per germline. The full variable domain, rest sourced from reference TRBV18 and TRBJ2-7, is NAGVMQNPRHLVRRRGQEARLRCSPMKGHSHVYWYRQLPEEGLKFMVYLQKENIIDESGMPKERFSAEFPKEGPSILRIQQVVRGDSAAYFCASSPQDRGHGEQYFGPGTRLTVT.

The V call is TRBV5-4, the J call TRBJ2-7; 12 nucleotides match TRBD1. J gave up 1 base and V 5 bases, and 4 bases lay outside the gene matches. The CDR3 totals 15 residues. The germline V gene encodes CDR1 SGHNT and CDR2 YYREEE (reference sequence). In DNA, the CDR3 is TGTGCCAGCAGGGGGGGACAGGGGGCTTCCTACGAGCAGTACTTC. This codes for CASRGGQGASYEQYF. Based on the CDR3 plus reference TRBV5-4 and TRBJ2-7, the full variable domain is ETGVTQSPTHLIKTRGQQVTLRCSSQSGHNTVSWYQQALGQGPQFIFQYYREEENGRGNFPPRFSGLQFPNYSSELNVNALELDDSALYLCASRGGQGASYEQYFGPGTRLTVT.